This is a list of T cell receptor beta chains from one sample in a study of blood T cells in healthy people across ages. TCRdb re-derived calls from the 5' RACE reads in MiXCR, one entry per CDR3 protein. The sample lists about 1.5 million distinct CDR3 sequences, under 55% seen once, with around 4% in the top ten. The sequencing input was blood. These receptors were taken from a woman under 30 in good health. Each CDR3 is given with its conserved first and last residue. A D gene is named only where the DNA matches it firmly. Clone size is not always given. Where it is, it says once, few, many or a class for expanded clones.

V gene: TRBV7-2; J gene: TRBJ2-3; D gene: .; clone size: .; CDR3 length: 14; CDR3 protein: CASSTPVQPDTQYF; CDR3 DNA: TGTGCCAGCAGCACCCCCGTCCAGCCAGATACGCAGTATTTT
V gene: TRBV12-3/TRBV12-4; J gene: TRBJ1-4; D gene: TRBD1; clone size: many; CDR3 length: 16; CDR3 protein: CASRRGQGLGNEKLFF; CDR3 DNA: TGTGCCAGCAGACGAGGACAGGGTCTCGGAAATGAAAAACTGTTTTTT
V gene: TRBV7-2; J gene: TRBJ1-2; D gene: .; clone size: few; CDR3 length: 15; CDR3 protein: CASSLSVPPADSYTF; CDR3 DNA: TGTGCCAGCAGCTTAAGCGTCCCCCCCGCGGATAGCTACACCTTC
V gene: TRBV29-1; J gene: TRBJ1-1; D gene: .; clone size: .; CDR3 length: 12; CDR3 protein: CSVGGWKTEAFF; CDR3 DNA: TGCAGCGTTGGGGGGTGGAAGACTGAAGCTTTCTTT
V gene: TRBV5-1; J gene: TRBJ2-5; D gene: .; clone size: few; CDR3 length: 14; CDR3 protein: CASSNSQRQETQYF; CDR3 DNA: TGCGCCAGCAGCAACAGCCAGCGGCAAGAGACCCAGTACTTC
V gene: TRBV5-1; J gene: TRBJ2-7; D gene: .; clone size: few; CDR3 length: 14; CDR3 protein: CASSPGVPGHEQYF; CDR3 DNA: TGCGCCAGCAGCCCTGGAGTTCCAGGGCACGAGCAGTACTTC
V gene: TRBV27; J gene: TRBJ1-6; D gene: .; clone size: few; CDR3 length: 15; CDR3 protein: CASNPRGLRDSPLHF; CDR3 DNA: TGTGCCAGCAACCCCCGGGGGCTACGAGATTCACCCCTCCACTTT
V gene: TRBV6-2/TRBV6-3; J gene: TRBJ2-1; D gene: .; clone size: few; CDR3 length: 16; CDR3 protein: CASSHNTGALGNEQFF; CDR3 DNA: TGTGCCAGCAGTCACAACACGGGAGCTCTCGGGAATGAGCAGTTCTTC
V gene: TRBV7-2; J gene: TRBJ2-3; D gene: TRBD1; clone size: .; CDR3 length: 13; CDR3 protein: CANSGQGADTQYF; CDR3 DNA: TGTGCCAACAGCGGACAGGGGGCAGATACGCAGTATTTT
V gene: TRBV3-1; J gene: TRBJ1-6; D gene: .; clone size: .; CDR3 length: 14; CDR3 protein: CASRRTERNSPLHF; CDR3 DNA: TGTGCCAGCAGACGGACAGAGAGAAATTCACCCCTCCACTTT
V gene: TRBV5-1; J gene: TRBJ2-1; D gene: .; clone size: .; CDR3 length: 19; CDR3 protein: CASSLRPPAGQSPVDEQFF; CDR3 DNA: TGCGCCAGCAGCTTGCGGCCACCTGCGGGACAGTCCCCAGTCGATGAGCAGTTCTTC
V gene: TRBV20-1; J gene: TRBJ2-5; D gene: TRBD1; clone size: .; CDR3 length: 14; CDR3 protein: CSARDPRTGETQYF; CDR3 DNA: TGCAGTGCTAGAGATCCCCGGACAGGGGAGACCCAGTACTTC
V gene: TRBV11-2; J gene: TRBJ1-2; D gene: .; clone size: .; CDR3 length: 17; CDR3 protein: CASSLGTSPIYPYGYTF; CDR3 DNA: TGTGCCAGCAGCCTCGGGACAAGTCCTATATATCCCTATGGCTACACCTTC
V gene: TRBV7-9; J gene: TRBJ1-4; D gene: .; clone size: few; CDR3 length: 14; CDR3 protein: CASSLVGQSEKLFF; CDR3 DNA: TGTGCCAGCAGCTTAGTGGGTCAATCTGAAAAACTGTTTTTT
V gene: TRBV29-1; J gene: TRBJ2-1; D gene: .; clone size: .; CDR3 length: 16; CDR3 protein: CSVGGRDPSIYNEQFF; CDR3 DNA: TGCAGCGTTGGTGGCAGGGACCCCTCAATCTACAATGAGCAGTTCTTC
V gene: TRBV20-1; J gene: TRBJ2-1; D gene: .; clone size: .; CDR3 length: 19; CDR3 protein: CSAGVGMELTGPPPNEQFF; CDR3 DNA: TGCAGTGCTGGAGTCGGGATGGAACTGACAGGCCCTCCCCCCAATGAGCAGTTCTTC
V gene: TRBV4-1; J gene: TRBJ2-3; D gene: TRBD2; clone size: many; CDR3 length: 18; CDR3 protein: CASSQVWVGSGGTDTQYF; CDR3 DNA: TGCGCCAGCAGCCAAGTGTGGGTGGGTAGCGGGGGAACAGATACGCAGTATTTT
V gene: TRBV27; J gene: TRBJ1-6; D gene: .; clone size: .; CDR3 length: 11; CDR3 protein: CASTRKSPLHF; CDR3 DNA: TGTGCCAGCACCCGCAAGTCACCCCTCCACTTT
V gene: TRBV7-9; J gene: TRBJ2-5; D gene: TRBD2; clone size: .; CDR3 length: 15; CDR3 protein: CASSLGSGGFETQYF; CDR3 DNA: TGTGCCAGCAGCTTAGGGTCGGGAGGGTTCGAGACCCAGTACTTC
V gene: TRBV28; J gene: TRBJ2-2; D gene: TRBD2; clone size: .; CDR3 length: 17; CDR3 protein: CASSFSGLAGATGELFF; CDR3 DNA: TGTGCCAGCAGTTTCTCCGGACTAGCGGGAGCCACCGGGGAGCTGTTTTTT
V gene: TRBV12-3/TRBV12-4; J gene: TRBJ2-1; D gene: .; clone size: few; CDR3 length: 15; CDR3 protein: CASSLEKLVRDQQFF; CDR3 DNA: TGTGCCAGCAGTTTAGAGAAACTAGTCCGGGACCAGCAGTTCTTC
V gene: TRBV7-6; J gene: TRBJ2-1; D gene: TRBD1; clone size: .; CDR3 length: 13; CDR3 protein: CASSMDRGDEQFF; CDR3 DNA: TGTGCCAGCAGCATGGACAGGGGTGATGAGCAGTTCTTC
V gene: TRBV11-2; J gene: TRBJ2-1; D gene: TRBD2; clone size: few; CDR3 length: 15; CDR3 protein: CASSLGLARLNEQFF; CDR3 DNA: TGTGCCAGCAGCTTAGGACTAGCGAGGTTGAATGAGCAGTTCTTC
V gene: TRBV4-3; J gene: TRBJ1-2; D gene: TRBD1; clone size: .; CDR3 length: 15; CDR3 protein: CASSQELTGYFGYTF; CDR3 DNA: TGCGCCAGCAGCCAAGAATTGACAGGGTATTTTGGCTACACCTTC
V gene: TRBV10-3; J gene: TRBJ1-4; D gene: .; clone size: few; CDR3 length: 13; CDR3 protein: CATGTGTPEKLFF; CDR3 DNA: TGTGCCACCGGAACCGGGACGCCAGAAAAACTGTTTTTT
V gene: TRBV28; J gene: TRBJ2-4; D gene: .; clone size: .; CDR3 length: 12; CDR3 protein: CASSGGALEQYF; CDR3 DNA: TGTGCCAGCAGTGGGGGTGCCTTGGAGCAGTACTTC
V gene: TRBV2; J gene: TRBJ2-3; D gene: TRBD2; clone size: few; CDR3 length: 16; CDR3 protein: CASSIRGLEYADTQYF; CDR3 DNA: TGTGCCAGCAGCATCAGGGGACTAGAGTATGCAGATACGCAGTATTTT
V gene: TRBV4-1; J gene: TRBJ2-4; D gene: .; clone size: .; CDR3 length: 17; CDR3 protein: CASSQDGRGTSRNIQYF; CDR3 DNA: TGCGCCAGCAGCCAAGATGGGCGCGGGACATCCAGAAACATTCAGTACTTC
V gene: TRBV6-1; J gene: TRBJ2-2; D gene: .; clone size: .; CDR3 length: 15; CDR3 protein: CASSDRSSNTGELFF; CDR3 DNA: TGTGCCAGCAGTGACCGGAGTTCGAACACCGGGGAGCTGTTTTTT
V gene: TRBV20-1; J gene: TRBJ2-1; D gene: .; clone size: .; CDR3 length: 15; CDR3 protein: CSASKEASSYNEQFF; CDR3 DNA: TGCAGTGCTTCCAAGGAGGCGAGCTCCTACAATGAGCAGTTCTTC
V gene: TRBV7-9; J gene: TRBJ1-1; D gene: TRBD1; clone size: .; CDR3 length: 12; CDR3 protein: CASSLGTGAAFF; CDR3 DNA: TGTGCCAGCAGCTTAGGGACAGGGGCCGCTTTCTTT
V gene: TRBV7-3; J gene: TRBJ2-3; D gene: .; clone size: few; CDR3 length: 14; CDR3 protein: CASSYQSSADTQYF; CDR3 DNA: TGTGCCAGCAGCTACCAATCGAGCGCAGATACGCAGTATTTT
V gene: TRBV12-3/TRBV12-4; J gene: TRBJ2-7; D gene: TRBD2; clone size: .; CDR3 length: 16; CDR3 protein: CASSLATGGPSYVQYF; CDR3 DNA: TGTGCCAGCAGTTTAGCGACGGGAGGGCCCTCCTACGTGCAGTACTTC
V gene: TRBV20-1; J gene: TRBJ2-3; D gene: .; clone size: few; CDR3 length: 17; CDR3 protein: CSARDREFRTSSNTQYF; CDR3 DNA: TGCAGTGCTAGAGATCGTGAGTTTCGGACCAGCTCAAATACGCAGTATTTT
V gene: TRBV7-9; J gene: TRBJ2-7; D gene: TRBD2; clone size: few; CDR3 length: 14; CDR3 protein: CASSLQLASYEQYF; CDR3 DNA: TGTGCCAGCAGCTTACAACTAGCGTCATACGAGCAGTACTTC
V gene: TRBV7-2; J gene: TRBJ2-3; D gene: TRBD2; clone size: few; CDR3 length: 15; CDR3 protein: CASSRLAGESDTQYF; CDR3 DNA: TGTGCCAGCAGCCGACTAGCGGGAGAATCAGATACGCAGTATTTT
V gene: TRBV4-1; J gene: TRBJ2-1; D gene: .; clone size: .; CDR3 length: 15; CDR3 protein: CASSQDSGPYNEQFF; CDR3 DNA: TGCGCCAGCAGCCAAGATAGCGGTCCCTACAATGAGCAGTTCTTC
V gene: TRBV24-1; J gene: TRBJ1-2; D gene: .; clone size: .; CDR3 length: 15; CDR3 protein: CATSDLWLTPYGYTF; CDR3 DNA: TGTGCCACCAGTGATTTGTGGCTAACCCCCTATGGCTACACCTTC
V gene: TRBV25-1; J gene: TRBJ1-2; D gene: TRBD1; clone size: .; CDR3 length: 16; CDR3 protein: CASSEIGTGFNYGYTF; CDR3 DNA: TGTGCCAGCAGTGAAATCGGGACAGGCTTTAACTATGGCTACACCTTC
V gene: TRBV4-2; J gene: TRBJ2-5; D gene: .; clone size: many; CDR3 length: 14; CDR3 protein: CASSPQGLQETQYF; CDR3 DNA: TGTGCCAGCAGCCCACAAGGACTCCAAGAGACCCAGTACTTC
V gene: TRBV2; J gene: TRBJ1-1; D gene: .; clone size: .; CDR3 length: 14; CDR3 protein: CASSGEGGITEAFF; CDR3 DNA: TGTGCCAGCAGTGGAGAAGGGGGGATCACTGAAGCTTTCTTT
V gene: TRBV5-1; J gene: TRBJ2-2; D gene: TRBD1; clone size: .; CDR3 length: 14; CDR3 protein: CASGGTGITGELFF; CDR3 DNA: TGCGCCAGCGGGGGGACAGGGATCACCGGGGAGCTGTTTTTT
V gene: TRBV5-1; J gene: TRBJ2-3; D gene: TRBD2; clone size: few; CDR3 length: 17; CDR3 protein: CASSRGTLAGGTDTQYF; CDR3 DNA: TGCGCCAGCAGCCGAGGGACTCTAGCGGGAGGCACAGATACGCAGTATTTT
V gene: TRBV12-3/TRBV12-4; J gene: TRBJ1-2; D gene: .; clone size: .; CDR3 length: 14; CDR3 protein: CASSSPGGKWGYTF; CDR3 DNA: TGTGCCAGCAGTTCCCCCGGCGGAAAATGGGGCTACACCTTC
V gene: TRBV7-9; J gene: TRBJ2-1; D gene: .; clone size: few; CDR3 length: 12; CDR3 protein: CASSPIRIEQFF; CDR3 DNA: TGTGCCAGCAGTCCAATCAGGATTGAGCAGTTCTTC
V gene: TRBV7-8; J gene: TRBJ2-3; D gene: TRBD2; clone size: .; CDR3 length: 16; CDR3 protein: CASRAPGTRLGYTQYF; CDR3 DNA: TGTGCCAGCAGGGCACCCGGGACTAGACTCGGGTATACGCAGTATTTT
V gene: TRBV4-2; J gene: TRBJ1-5; D gene: .; clone size: few; CDR3 length: 15; CDR3 protein: CASSHSGGSNQPQHF; CDR3 DNA: TGTGCCAGCAGCCATTCCGGGGGTAGCAATCAGCCCCAGCATTTT
V gene: TRBV10-1; J gene: TRBJ1-1; D gene: .; clone size: .; CDR3 length: 15; CDR3 protein: CASSESGSMNTEAFF; CDR3 DNA: TGCGCCAGCAGTGAGTCGGGCAGTATGAACACTGAAGCTTTCTTT
V gene: TRBV15; J gene: TRBJ2-1; D gene: .; clone size: .; CDR3 length: 18; CDR3 protein: CATSRVWGIPLTYNEQFF; CDR3 DNA: TGTGCCACCAGCAGAGTTTGGGGGATACCACTTACATACAATGAGCAGTTCTTC
V gene: TRBV29-1; J gene: TRBJ2-5; D gene: .; clone size: .; CDR3 length: 13; CDR3 protein: CSGKGLFQETQYF; CDR3 DNA: TGCAGCGGTAAGGGGCTATTTCAAGAGACCCAGTACTTC
V gene: TRBV9; J gene: TRBJ1-3; D gene: .; clone size: .; CDR3 length: 15; CDR3 protein: CASSPRSGGGNTIYF; CDR3 DNA: TGTGCCAGCAGCCCACGCTCTGGGGGAGGAAACACCATATATTTT
V gene: TRBV20-1; J gene: TRBJ2-1; D gene: .; clone size: .; CDR3 length: 15; CDR3 protein: CSASPKGVYGNEQFF; CDR3 DNA: TGCAGTGCTAGCCCCAAGGGAGTTTACGGGAATGAGCAGTTCTTC
V gene: TRBV7-3; J gene: TRBJ2-1; D gene: .; clone size: .; CDR3 length: 14; CDR3 protein: CASSLTGRLYEQFF; CDR3 DNA: TGTGCCAGCAGCTTAACGGGCAGACTATACGAGCAGTTCTTC
V gene: TRBV7-2; J gene: TRBJ1-1; D gene: .; clone size: .; CDR3 length: 14; CDR3 protein: CASSLAQGLTEAFF; CDR3 DNA: TGTGCCAGCAGCTTAGCCCAGGGGCTCACTGAAGCTTTCTTT
V gene: TRBV20-1; J gene: TRBJ2-1; D gene: TRBD1; clone size: few; CDR3 length: 14; CDR3 protein: CSAKGQDSYNEQFF; CDR3 DNA: TGCAGTGCCAAGGGACAGGACTCCTACAATGAGCAGTTCTTC